The rows below give T cell receptor beta chains drawn from one sample of a study of T cell responses to AZD1222 COVID-19 vaccine. The repertoire was sequenced with immunoSEQ multiplex PCR; TCRdb's copy has only in-frame clones and lacks some. The repertoire consists of over 100,000 clones, with approximately 91% occurring once and the leading ten covering roughly 13%. The sequencing used peripheral blood, collected on day 0 of MenACWY control vaccination. The source is an adult in good health. CDR3s leave out the opening cysteine and the closing phenylalanine or tryptophan.

V	CDR3
TRBV28	ASSLGRGSSQPQH
TRBV9	ASSGLSSGNTIY
TRBV13	ASSPTGRGDNEQF
TRBV2	ASSDESGPRFGEQF
TRBV7-3	ASRPDSNTGELF
TRBV9	ASSPQLGPREEQY
TRBV7-2	ASSLWASGSTETQY
TRBV28	ATSRGAENTIY
TRBV7-2	ASTPGGETQY
TRBV4-2	ASSQDGEQY
TRBV7-8	ASSRGRVSGNTIY
TRBV28	ASSRRNMRSYTEAF
TRBV4-2	ASSPREGDTGELF
TRBV27	ASSPPTGEVGANVLT
TRBV7-2	ASSLAGISNQPQH
TRBV19	ASKETSGATYEQY